This T cell receptor beta chain was identified in a study of blood T cell repertoires in COVID-19. For the study at large: From the United States, Italy and Spain came samples of acute and convalescent COVID-19.

This clone came up once. Authors' analysis steps: Researchers report that nucleated cell counts were estimated from reference gene primer amplification. Clones were sequenced by immunoSEQ multiplex PCR, and TCRdb holds only the in-frame ones, with some missing. D and trimming come from the DNA, and the V and J calls and clone size come from that table. The sample records about 400,000 clones, roughly 90% being singletons. The source is a woman aged 55 to 70 with COVID-19, enrolled during active disease. What was sequenced was peripheral blood.

The CDR3 nucleotides are TGCGCCAGCAGCCAGCACCCCCCCACAGGGGGAGAGACCCAGTACTTC. Protein sequence: CASSQHPPTGGETQYF. The chain recombines TRBV4-3 with TRBJ2-5; 8 bases agree with TRBD1. V lost 3 bases, J lost 4 bases, and 10 bases stayed unmatched. The CDR3 sequence is 16 residues long. CDR1 is LGHNA and CDR2 is YSLEER in the germline V gene.